These 14 T cell receptor beta chains came from one sample sequenced in a study of siplizumab effects on memory and regulatory T cells. Here immunoSEQ multiplex PCR was the method, and the copy in TCRdb shows in-frame clones only, minus some. The sample yields fewer than 100,000 clones, 94% seen once. The sample consisted of non-Treg CD4+ T cells sorted from blood. These receptors originate from a human donor in good health.

In this sample, this clone turned up once. One end of the junction does not line up with germline, which may come from a read error. The chain employs TRBV4-1 and TRBJ2-1; TRBD1 matches 7 bases. Per the germline V gene, CDR1 is MGHRA and CDR2 is YSYEKL. The CDR3 length is 17 residues. The CDR3 sequence: CASRQAPGQVGYNEQFF. For the CDR3, the DNA is TGCGCCAGCAGGCAAGCCCCCGGACAGGTGGGTTACAATGAGCAGTTCTTC.

V usage is TRBV5-1 and J usage is TRBJ2-7; the match to TRBD2 covers 12 bases. J lost 2 bases, V lost 5 bases, and 5 bases had no gene match. Germline-derived CDR1 and CDR2 are SGHRS and YFSETQ. CDR3 length equals 15 residues. CDR3 residues: CASRASGRAAYEQYF. The CDR3 nucleotides read TGCGCCAGCAGAGCTAGCGGGAGGGCCGCCTACGAGCAGTACTTC.

The chain uses TRBV6-1 and TRBJ1-4; no reliable D call. The ends were cut back, 3 bases at V and 5 bases at J, with 10 bases in the middle. Per germline, CDR1 MNHNS and CDR2 SASEGT. This CDR3 comprises 14 residues. Here the CDR3 DNA reads TGTGCCAGCAGTGATGGAAGAGGAAATGAAAAACTGTTTTTT. It encodes CASSDGRGNEKLFF.

This clone is a singleton in its sample. This chain links TRBV4-2 with TRBJ1-1, with a weak D call TRBD1 (6 bases). The ends were cut back, 0 bases at V and 5 bases at J, with 16 bases in the middle. Germline V lookup: CDR1 LGHNA, CDR2 YNFKEQ. The CDR3 contains 16 residues. The CDR3 DNA sequence: TGTGCCAGCAGCCAAGATCGCGGGGGGGGGCGAACTGAAGCTTTCTTT. Translating it yields CASSQDRGGGRTEAFF.

The gene calls are TRBV18 and TRBJ2-2; the D is unclear. The length of the CDR3 is 16 residues. Germline V gene lookup returns CDR1 KGHSH and CDR2 LQKENI. With 3 bases removed from V and 5 bases from J, the gap between germline ends came to 16 bases. In DNA, the CDR3 is TGTGCCAGCTCACCGCTGCATAAAGTGGGGACCGGGGAGCTGTTTTTT. It translates to CASSPLHKVGTGELFF.

The chain couples TRBV10-3 to TRBJ1-3; weak D call: TRBD1 (5 bases). There are 15 residues in the CDR3. Germline values: CDR1 ENHRY, CDR2 SYGVKD. V was pared by 0 bases and J by 4 bases, with 10 bases between. The CDR3, as DNA: TGTGCCATCAGTGAGTCGAGAGGGGTCGGAAACACCATATATTTT. This translates into CAISESRGVGNTIYF.

The chain links TRBV19 to TRBJ1-5; D is unresolved. Germline CDR1 is LNHDA and CDR2 is SQIVND (reference sequence). The germline V and J ends were trimmed by 1 base and 2 bases, with 6 bases remaining between them. CDR3 length equals 14 residues. CDR3 in amino acids: CASSIVSGNQPQHF. The DNA for the CDR3 is TGTGCCAGTAGTATAGTTTCCGGCAATCAGCCCCAGCATTTT.

The CDR3 DNA reads as TGCGCCAGCAGATCATCAGCACAAACGAACACTGAAGCTTTCTTT. Residues: CASRSSAQTNTEAFF. V and J are TRBV5-1 and TRBJ1-1; no definite D call. Trimming pared 5 bases from V and 1 base from J, leaving 15 bases between. Per germline, CDR1 SGHRS and CDR2 YFSETQ. CDR3 length equals 15 residues.

The chain recombines TRBV6-1 with TRBJ2-3; D is unclear. The ends were cut back, 3 bases at V and 1 base at J, with 11 bases in the middle. The CDR3 extends over 15 amino acids. The germline gives CDR1 MNHNS, CDR2 SASEGT. This CDR3 reads CASSDVGSGTDTQYF. CDR3 bases: TGTGCCAGCAGTGACGTGGGCTCTGGCACAGATACGCAGTATTTT.

The chain uses TRBV7-8 and TRBJ1-1; possibly TRBD1 for D (5 bases). Germline CDR1 reads SGHVS; CDR2 reads FQNEAQ. The CDR3 runs to 16 residues. V was trimmed by 0 bases and J by 1 base, leaving 12 bases between them. The chain's CDR3 is CASSLASHGANTEAFF. Written as DNA, the CDR3 is TGTGCCAGCAGCTTAGCGTCGCACGGGGCGAACACTGAAGCTTTCTTT.

The chain couples TRBV7-6 to TRBJ2-5; no reliable D call. Trimming stripped 5 bases from V and 2 bases from J, with 3 bases between. The CDR3 has 11 residues. Germline V gives CDR1 SGHVS, CDR2 FNYEAQ. This CDR3 reads CASSPQETQYF. CDR3 DNA: TGTGCCAGCAGCCCGCAAGAGACCCAGTACTTC.

This chain links TRBV5-1 with TRBJ1-1, with 8 bases fitting TRBD1. The V segment lost 3 bases and the J segment 1 base; nucleotides outside the gene matches: 8. CDR1 is SGHRS, CDR2 YFSETQ, per germline. CDR3 size: 16 residues. The CDR3 DNA is TGCGCCAGCAGCTCGACCTTGGACAGGGAGAACACTGAAGCTTTCTTT. Translation: CASSSTLDRENTEAFF.

The chain recombines TRBV6-1 with TRBJ1-4, with 9 bases aligning to TRBD1. V lost 7 bases and J lost 8; bases outside the gene matches: 8. This CDR3 is 14 amino acids long. CDR1 is MNHNS and CDR2 is SASEGT in the germline V gene. Here the CDR3 reads CASTTGGGIEKLFF. The CDR3 DNA follows: TGTGCCAGCACCACAGGGGGCGGGATAGAAAAACTGTTTTTT.

V gene TRBV10-3 combines with J gene TRBJ2-1; 8 bases agree with TRBD2. V was pared by 4 bases and J by 10 bases, with 9 bases of the junction left unmatched. There are 14 residues in the CDR3. Per the germline V gene, CDR1 is ENHRY and CDR2 is SYGVKD. This chain's CDR3 is CAISGSTSGGEQFF. DNA of the CDR3: TGTGCCATCAGTGGATCCACTTCGGGGGGGGAGCAGTTCTTC.